This T cell receptor (beta chain) is drawn from a study of T cell responses to AZD1222 COVID-19 vaccine. Trimming cost V 0 bases and J 4 bases, with 7 bases left between them. The CDR3 runs 13 residues. In germline, CDR1 is MNHEY, CDR2 SMNVEV (reference sequence). General study points: Nearly half of spike-specific TCRs reportedly target variant regions that are unmutated in the B.1.351 and B.1.1.7 variants.

The repertoire was sequenced with immunoSEQ multiplex PCR; TCRdb's copy has only in-frame clones and lacks some. The table shows roughly 160,000 clones, with approximately 90% occurring only once. This clone is a singleton in its sample. No antigen is known for it. This specimen was peripheral blood, taken on day 0 of MenACWY control vaccination. This TCR derives from an adult in good health. The chain is built from TRBV27 and TRBJ2-7, with D maybe TRBD1 (5 bases). This CDR3 reads CASSLSQGYEQYF. CDR3 sequence (DNA): TGTGCCAGCAGTTTATCGCAGGGATACGAGCAGTACTTC.